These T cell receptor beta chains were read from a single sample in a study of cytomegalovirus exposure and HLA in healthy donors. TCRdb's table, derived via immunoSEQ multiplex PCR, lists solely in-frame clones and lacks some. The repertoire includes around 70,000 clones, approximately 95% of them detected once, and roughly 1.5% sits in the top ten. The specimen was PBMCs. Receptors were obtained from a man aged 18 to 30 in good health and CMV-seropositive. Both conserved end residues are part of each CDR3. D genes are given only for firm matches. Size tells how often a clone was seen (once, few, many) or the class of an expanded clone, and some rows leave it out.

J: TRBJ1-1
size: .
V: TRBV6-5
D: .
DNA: TGTGCCAGCAGTTATACAGGACCCGGATACACTGAAGCTTTCTTT
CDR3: CASSYTGPGYTEAFF

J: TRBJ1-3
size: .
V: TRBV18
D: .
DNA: TGTGCCAGCCTACAAACTCCCGGGGTCATTGGAAACACCATATATTTT
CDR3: CASLQTPGVIGNTIYF

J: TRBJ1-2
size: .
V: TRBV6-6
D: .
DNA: TGTGCCAGCGCTCTTGGTCCCAGTCATGGCTACACCTTC
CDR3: CASALGPSHGYTF

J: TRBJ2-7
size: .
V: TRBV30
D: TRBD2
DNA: TGTGCCTGGAGTGTACGAGCGGGAGGCCACGAGCAGTACTTC
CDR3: CAWSVRAGGHEQYF

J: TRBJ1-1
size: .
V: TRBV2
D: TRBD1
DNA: TGTGCCAGCAGTGTCCCGGGACAGGGGTTAGCCCCGTTAAGAATGAACACTGAAGCTTTCTTT
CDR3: CASSVPGQGLAPLRMNTEAFF

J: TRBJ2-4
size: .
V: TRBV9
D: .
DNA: TGTGCCAGCAGCGTAGAGTTCCCTCGGGTTCTAGCCAAAAACATTCAGTACTTC
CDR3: CASSVEFPRVLAKNIQYF

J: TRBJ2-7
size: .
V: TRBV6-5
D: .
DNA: TGTGCCAGCAGTGGACAGACTCCCTACGAGCAGTACTTC
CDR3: CASSGQTPYEQYF

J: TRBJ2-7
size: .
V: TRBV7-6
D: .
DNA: TGTGCCAGCAGCACCCTAACAGGGTACGAGCAGTACTTC
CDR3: CASSTLTGYEQYF

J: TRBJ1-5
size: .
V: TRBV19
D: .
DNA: TGTGCCAGTAACCCAGGGACTCTTTCGGATCAGCCCCAGCATTTT
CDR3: CASNPGTLSDQPQHF

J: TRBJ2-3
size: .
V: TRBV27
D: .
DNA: TGTGCCAGCATTACAGCGGGCAGCACAGATACGCAGTATTTT
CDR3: CASITAGSTDTQYF

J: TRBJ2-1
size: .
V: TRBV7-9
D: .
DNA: TGTGCCAGCAGATATTTGGGCGATGAGCAGTTCTTC
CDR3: CASRYLGDEQFF

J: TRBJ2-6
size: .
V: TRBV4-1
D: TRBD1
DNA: TGCGCCAGCAGGCTCACAGGGGCGGGGGCCAACGTCCTGACTTTC
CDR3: CASRLTGAGANVLTF

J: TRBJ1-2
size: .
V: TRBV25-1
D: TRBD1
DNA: TGTGCCAGCACTAGGACAGGGACGGCCTATGGCTACACCTTC
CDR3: CASTRTGTAYGYTF

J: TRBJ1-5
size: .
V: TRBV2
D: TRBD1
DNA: TGTGCCACGCGGGACAGGGGGTATCAGCCCCAGCATTTT
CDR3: CATRDRGYQPQHF

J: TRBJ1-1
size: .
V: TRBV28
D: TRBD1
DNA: TGTGCCAGCAGTTTTCGGCCAGGGGGCTCGGACACTGAAGCTTTCTTT
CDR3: CASSFRPGGSDTEAFF

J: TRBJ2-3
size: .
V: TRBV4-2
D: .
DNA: TGTGCCAGCAGCCAAGTAAGGGGGTGGAAGGCCCTCACTGCATCAGATACGCAGTATTTT
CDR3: CASSQVRGWKALTASDTQYF

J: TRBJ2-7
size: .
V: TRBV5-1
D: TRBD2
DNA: TGCGCCAGCAGCTTGGCGAGTAGCGGGAGCTACGAGCAGTACTTC
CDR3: CASSLASSGSYEQYF

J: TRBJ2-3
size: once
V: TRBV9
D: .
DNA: TGTGCCAGCAGCGTAGGGGGTAGCGCCACAGATACGCAGTATTTT
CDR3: CASSVGGSATDTQYF

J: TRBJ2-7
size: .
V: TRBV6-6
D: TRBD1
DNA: TGTGCCAGCAGTTATGGCGACAGGGGTCCCAGGAACGAGCAGTACTTC
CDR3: CASSYGDRGPRNEQYF

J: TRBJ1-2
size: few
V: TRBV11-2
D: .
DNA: TGTGCCAGCAGCTCGACGATAGACATACTCCCTCCGGCCTTC
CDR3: CASSSTIDILPPAF

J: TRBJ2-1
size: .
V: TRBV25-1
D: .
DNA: TGTGCCAGCTACTTCGACAAGCAGTTCTTC
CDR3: CASYFDKQFF

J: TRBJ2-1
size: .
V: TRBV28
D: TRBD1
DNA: TGTGCCAGCAGCGTAGAGGGGACAGCTTACAATGAGCAGTTCTTC
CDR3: CASSVEGTAYNEQFF

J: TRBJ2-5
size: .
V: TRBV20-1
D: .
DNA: TGCAGTGCTAGCGAAGAGACCCAGTACTTC
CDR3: CSASEETQYF

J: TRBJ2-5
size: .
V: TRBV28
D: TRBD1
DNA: TGTGCCAGCAGTTCGCCTCCCGGGACAGGGGACAAAGAGACCCAGTACTTC
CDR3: CASSSPPGTGDKETQYF

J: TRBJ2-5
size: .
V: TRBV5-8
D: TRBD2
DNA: TGTGCCAGCAGCCCCGGACTAGCGGGGACCCAAGAGACCCAGTACTTC
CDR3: CASSPGLAGTQETQYF

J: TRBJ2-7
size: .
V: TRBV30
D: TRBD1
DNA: TGTGCCTGGATTAAGGGGGCATCCGGCGAGCAGTACTTC
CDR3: CAWIKGASGEQYF

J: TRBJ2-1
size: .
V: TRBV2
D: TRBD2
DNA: TGTGCCAGCAGTGAATTCGGACTAGCGGGAGATCCACCGTTCTTC
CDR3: CASSEFGLAGDPPFF

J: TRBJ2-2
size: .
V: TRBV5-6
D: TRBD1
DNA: TGTGCCAGCAGCTTGGACAGGGGGCATAACGGGGAGCTGTTTTTT
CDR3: CASSLDRGHNGELFF

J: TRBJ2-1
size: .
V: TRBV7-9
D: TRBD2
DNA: TGTGCCAGCAGCTTGGGACTAGCGGCTACCTACAATGAGCAGTTCTTC
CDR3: CASSLGLAATYNEQFF

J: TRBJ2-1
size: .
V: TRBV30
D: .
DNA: TGTGCCTGGAGTGTGTCCGGGAGCCTCTACAATGAGCAGTTCTTC
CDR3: CAWSVSGSLYNEQFF

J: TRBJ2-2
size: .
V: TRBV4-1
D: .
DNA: TGCGCCAGCAGCCAAGATGGCCAACCCACCGGGGAGCTGTTTTTT
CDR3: CASSQDGQPTGELFF

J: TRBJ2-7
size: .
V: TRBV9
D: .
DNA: TGTGCCAGCAGCGTACTGGGGGGAGCCTACGAGCAGTACTTC
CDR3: CASSVLGGAYEQYF

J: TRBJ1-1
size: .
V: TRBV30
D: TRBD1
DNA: TGTGCCTGGAGTCGACAGGGAAACACTGAAGCTTTCTTT
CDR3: CAWSRQGNTEAFF

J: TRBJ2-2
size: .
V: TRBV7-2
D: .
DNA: TGTGCCAGCAGCCTAACGACGAACACCGGGGAGCTGTTTTTT
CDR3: CASSLTTNTGELFF

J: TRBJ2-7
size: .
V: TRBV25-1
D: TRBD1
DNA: TGTGCCAGCAGTGACTACAGGGGTGGGGTCTACGAGCAGTACTTC
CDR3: CASSDYRGGVYEQYF

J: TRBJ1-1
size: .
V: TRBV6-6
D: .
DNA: TGTGCCAGCAGTCAGACCAGGGGCGGGGGATTTGAAGCTTTCTTT
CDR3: CASSQTRGGGFEAFF

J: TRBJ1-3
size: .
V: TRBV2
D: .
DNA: TGTGCCAGCAGTGGCCCAGGCTTCTCTGGAAACACCATATATTTT
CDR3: CASSGPGFSGNTIYF

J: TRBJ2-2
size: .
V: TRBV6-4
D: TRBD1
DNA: TGTGCCACCCCATCGGACAGGCCTTCGAACACCGGGGAGCTGTTTTTT
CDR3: CATPSDRPSNTGELFF

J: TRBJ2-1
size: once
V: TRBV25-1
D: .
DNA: TGTGCCAGCGGAGCTGCGGAGGGCCCTAATGAGCAGTTCTTC
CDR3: CASGAAEGPNEQFF

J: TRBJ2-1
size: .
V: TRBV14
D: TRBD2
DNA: TGTGCCAGCAGCCAAGACCCCGGGACTAGCGGGACGATCTACAATGAGCAGTTCTTC
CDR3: CASSQDPGTSGTIYNEQFF

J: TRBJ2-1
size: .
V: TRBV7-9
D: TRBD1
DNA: TGTGCCAGCAGCCCGACAGGGAACTCCTACAATGAGCAGTTCTTC
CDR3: CASSPTGNSYNEQFF

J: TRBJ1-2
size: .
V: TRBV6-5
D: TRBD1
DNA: TGTGCCAGCAGCTCCGGACAGGTCTATGGCTACACCTTC
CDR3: CASSSGQVYGYTF

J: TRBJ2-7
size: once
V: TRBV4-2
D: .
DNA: TGTGCCAGCAGCCATTGGTTTCATCTTCAGGTCTACTACGAGCAGTACTTC
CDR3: CASSHWFHLQVYYEQYF

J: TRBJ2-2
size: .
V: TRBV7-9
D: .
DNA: TGTGCCAGCAGCCCGCAGGGGAGAACCGGGGAGCTGTTTTTT
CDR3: CASSPQGRTGELFF

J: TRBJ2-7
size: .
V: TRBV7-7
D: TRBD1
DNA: TGTGCTAGCAGCGCTGACAGGGGGCCATCCTACGAGCAGTACTTC
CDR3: CASSADRGPSYEQYF

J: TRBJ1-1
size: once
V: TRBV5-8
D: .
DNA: TGTGCCAGCAGCTGGGTTGAGGTAATGGCTGAAGCTTTCTTT
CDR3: CASSWVEVMAEAFF

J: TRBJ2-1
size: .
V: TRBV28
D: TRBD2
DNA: TGTGCCAGCAGTTTGACTAGCGGGGCGATCAATGAGCAGTTCTTC
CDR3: CASSLTSGAINEQFF

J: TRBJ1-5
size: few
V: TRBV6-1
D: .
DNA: TGTGCCAGCAGTACAGGGAACAATCAGCCCCAGCATTTT
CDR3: CASSTGNNQPQHF

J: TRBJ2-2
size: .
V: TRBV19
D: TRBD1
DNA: TGTGCCAGTAGTCTCCAGGGGGCATACGGGGAGCTGTTTTTT
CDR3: CASSLQGAYGELFF